In this sample, the clone carrying this TCR beta chain turned up a few times. These data originate in a study of blood T cell repertoires in COVID-19. Study in general: The United States, Italy and Spain were the sources of the acute and convalescent COVID-19 samples. T cells, B-cell-depleted T cells, or PBMCs supplied cDNA or gDNA.

Original methodology: How many nucleated cells were present was estimated from reference gene primer amplification. Sequencing was performed with immunoSEQ multiplex PCR; in TCRdb, only in-frame clones are kept and a portion is missing. V and J calls and clone size are copied from that table; D and trimming were computed from the DNA. Among over 85,000 clones listed, approximately 90% were seen once. The receptor comes from a man aged 50 to 60 with active COVID-19. The sequencing input was peripheral blood.

The CDR3 loop is CASTLTGTGSYEQYF. CDR3 DNA sequence: TGTGCCAGCACCTTGACCGGGACAGGGTCCTACGAGCAGTACTTC. This chain connects TRBV28 to TRBJ2-7; 9 nucleotides match TRBD1. The CDR3 extends over 15 amino acids. Trimming cost V 7 bases and J 1 base; bases outside gene matches: 8. CDR1 and CDR2 (germline): MDHEN, SYDVKM.